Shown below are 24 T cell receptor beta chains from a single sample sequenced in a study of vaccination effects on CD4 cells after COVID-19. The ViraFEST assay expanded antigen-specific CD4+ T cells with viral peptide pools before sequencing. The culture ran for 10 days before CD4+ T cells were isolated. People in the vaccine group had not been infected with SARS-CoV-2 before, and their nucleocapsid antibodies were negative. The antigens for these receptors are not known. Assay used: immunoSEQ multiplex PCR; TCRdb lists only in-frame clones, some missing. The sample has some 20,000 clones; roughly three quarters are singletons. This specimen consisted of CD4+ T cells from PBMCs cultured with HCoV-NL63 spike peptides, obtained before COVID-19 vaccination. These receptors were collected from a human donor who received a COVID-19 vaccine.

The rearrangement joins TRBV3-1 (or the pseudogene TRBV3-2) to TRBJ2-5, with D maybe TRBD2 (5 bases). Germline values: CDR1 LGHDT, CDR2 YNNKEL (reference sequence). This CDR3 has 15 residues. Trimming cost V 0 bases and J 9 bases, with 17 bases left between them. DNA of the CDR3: TGTGCCAGCAGCCAAGACCCTCCCAGTGTCGGGGCCCAGTACTTC. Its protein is CASSQDPPSVGAQYF.

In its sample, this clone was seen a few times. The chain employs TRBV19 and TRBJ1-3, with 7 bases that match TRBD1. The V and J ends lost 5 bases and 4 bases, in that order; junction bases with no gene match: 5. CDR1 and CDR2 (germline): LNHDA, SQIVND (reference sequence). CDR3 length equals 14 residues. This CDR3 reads CASSHRDRGNTIYF. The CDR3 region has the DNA TGTGCCAGTAGTCACCGGGACAGAGGAAACACCATATATTTT.

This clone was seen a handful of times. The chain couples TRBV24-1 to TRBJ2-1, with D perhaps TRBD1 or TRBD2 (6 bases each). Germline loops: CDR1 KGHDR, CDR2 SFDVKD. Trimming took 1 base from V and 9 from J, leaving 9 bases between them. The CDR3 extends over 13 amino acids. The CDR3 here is CATSDLRGAEQFF. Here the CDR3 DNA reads TGTGCCACCAGTGATTTAAGGGGGGCTGAGCAGTTCTTC.

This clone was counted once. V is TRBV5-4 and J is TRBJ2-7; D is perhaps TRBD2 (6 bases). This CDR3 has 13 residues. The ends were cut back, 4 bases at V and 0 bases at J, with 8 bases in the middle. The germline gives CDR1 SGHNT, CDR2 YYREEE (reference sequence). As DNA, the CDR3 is TGTGCCAGCAGCCGGGACTTCTCCTACGAGCAGTACTTC. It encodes CASSRDFSYEQYF.

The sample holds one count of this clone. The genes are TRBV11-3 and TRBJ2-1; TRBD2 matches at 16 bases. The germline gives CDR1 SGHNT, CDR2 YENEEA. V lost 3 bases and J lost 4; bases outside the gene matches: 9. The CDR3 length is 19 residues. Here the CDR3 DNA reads TGTGCCAGCAGCTTTTCGGGACTAGCGGGGGGGATACCTTACAATGAGCAGTTCTTC. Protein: CASSFSGLAGGIPYNEQFF.

The CDR3 spells CASSFLTYEQYF. The CDR3 bases are TGTGCCAGCAGCTTTCTAACGTACGAGCAGTACTTC. The chain uses TRBV7-9 and TRBJ2-7; the D is unclear. The ends were cut back, 3 bases at V and 4 bases at J, with 7 bases in the middle. This CDR3 comprises 12 residues. Germline V CDR1 and CDR2: SEHNR, FQNEAQ (reference sequence).

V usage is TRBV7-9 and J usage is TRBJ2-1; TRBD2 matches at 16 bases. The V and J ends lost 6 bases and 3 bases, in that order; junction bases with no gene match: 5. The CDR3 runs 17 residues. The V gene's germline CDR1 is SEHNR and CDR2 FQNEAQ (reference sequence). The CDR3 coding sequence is TGTGCCAGCAGAGGGACTAGCGGGAGGGTCGACTACAATGAGCAGTTCTTC. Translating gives CASRGTSGRVDYNEQFF.

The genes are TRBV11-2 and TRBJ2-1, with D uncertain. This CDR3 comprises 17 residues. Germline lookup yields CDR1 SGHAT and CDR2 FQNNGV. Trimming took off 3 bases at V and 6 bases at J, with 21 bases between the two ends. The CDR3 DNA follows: TGTGCCAGCAGCTTCTTTACGGATCCCGTGACCCGCAATGAGCAGTTCTTC. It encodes CASSFFTDPVTRNEQFF.

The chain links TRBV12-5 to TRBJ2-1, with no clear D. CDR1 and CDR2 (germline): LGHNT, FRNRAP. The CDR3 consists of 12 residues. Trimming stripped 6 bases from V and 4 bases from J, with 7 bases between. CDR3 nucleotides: TGTGCTAGTGGGGTTAGTTACAATGAGCAGTTCTTC. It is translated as CASGVSYNEQFF. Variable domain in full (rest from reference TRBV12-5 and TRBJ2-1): DARVTQTPRHKVTEMGQEVTMRCQPILGHNTVFWYRQTMMQGLELLAYFRNRAPLDDSGMPKDRFSAEMPDATLATLKIQPSEPRDSAVYFCASGVSYNEQFFGPGTRLTVL.

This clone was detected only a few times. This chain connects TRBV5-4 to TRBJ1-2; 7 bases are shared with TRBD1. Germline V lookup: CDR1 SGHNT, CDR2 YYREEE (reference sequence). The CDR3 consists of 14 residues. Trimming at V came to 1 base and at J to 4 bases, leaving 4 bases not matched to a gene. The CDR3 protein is CASSLTGDFYGYTF. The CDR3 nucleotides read TGTGCCAGCAGCTTGACAGGGGACTTCTATGGCTACACCTTC.

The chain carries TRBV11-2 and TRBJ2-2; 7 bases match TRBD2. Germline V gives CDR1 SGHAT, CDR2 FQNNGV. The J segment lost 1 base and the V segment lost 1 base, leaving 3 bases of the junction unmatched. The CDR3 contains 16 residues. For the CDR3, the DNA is TGTGCCAGCAGCTTAGGCCCTAGCGGGAACACCGGGGAGCTGTTTTTT. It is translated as CASSLGPSGNTGELFF.

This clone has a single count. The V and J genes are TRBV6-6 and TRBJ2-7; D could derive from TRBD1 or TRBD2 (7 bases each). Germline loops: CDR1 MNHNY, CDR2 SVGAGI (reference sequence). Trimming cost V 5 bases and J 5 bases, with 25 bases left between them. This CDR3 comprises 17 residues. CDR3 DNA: TGTGCCAGCAGTCCCGGGGGGTCGACAGGGAGAACCCACGAGCAGTACTTC. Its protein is CASSPGGSTGRTHEQYF.

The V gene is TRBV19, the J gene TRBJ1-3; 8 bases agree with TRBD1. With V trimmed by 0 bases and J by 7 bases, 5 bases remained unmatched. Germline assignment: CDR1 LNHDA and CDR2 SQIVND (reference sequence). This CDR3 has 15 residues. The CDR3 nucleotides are TGTGCCAGTAGTATAGAGCCCGACAGGGGCAACACCATATATTTT. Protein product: CASSIEPDRGNTIYF.

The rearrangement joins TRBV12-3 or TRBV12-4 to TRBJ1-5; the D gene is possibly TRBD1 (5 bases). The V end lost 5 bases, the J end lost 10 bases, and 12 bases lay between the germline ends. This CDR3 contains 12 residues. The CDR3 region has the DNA TGTGCCAGCAGTAGGCTGGACATCCCCCAGCATTTT. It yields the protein CASSRLDIPQHF.

DNA of the CDR3: TGTGCCAGTAGTATTAAGACTCCCTCTTATGAGCAGTTCTTC. Protein product: CASSIKTPSYEQFF. J is TRBJ2-1 and V is TRBV19; D gene uncertain. The CDR3 spans 14 residues. The V end was cut by 3 bases, the J end by 8 bases, with 14 bases between. Germline V gene sequence: CDR1 LNHDA, CDR2 SQIVND (reference sequence).

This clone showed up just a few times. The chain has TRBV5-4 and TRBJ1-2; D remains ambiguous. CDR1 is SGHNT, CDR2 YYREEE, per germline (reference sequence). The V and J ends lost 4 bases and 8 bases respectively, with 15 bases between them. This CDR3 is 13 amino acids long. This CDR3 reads CASSADGVGGYTF. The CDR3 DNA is TGTGCCAGCAGCGCGGACGGGGTCGGGGGCTACACCTTC. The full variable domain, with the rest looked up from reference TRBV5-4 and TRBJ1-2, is ETGVTQSPTHLIKTRGQQVTLRCSSQSGHNTVSWYQQALGQGPQFIFQYYREEENGRGNFPPRFSGLQFPNYSSELNVNALELDDSALYLCASSADGVGGYTFGSGTRLTVV.

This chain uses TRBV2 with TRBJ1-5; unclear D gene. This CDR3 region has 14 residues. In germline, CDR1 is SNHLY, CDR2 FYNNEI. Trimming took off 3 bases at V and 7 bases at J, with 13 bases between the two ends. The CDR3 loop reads CASSEFAGAQPQHF. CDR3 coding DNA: TGTGCCAGCAGTGAGTTCGCAGGTGCACAGCCCCAGCATTTT. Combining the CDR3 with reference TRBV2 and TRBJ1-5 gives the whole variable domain EPEVTQTPSHQVTQMGQEVILRCVPISNHLYFYWYRQILGQKVEFLVSFYNNEISEKSEIFDDQFSVERPDGSNFTLKIRSTKLEDSAMYFCASSEFAGAQPQHFGDGTRLSIL.

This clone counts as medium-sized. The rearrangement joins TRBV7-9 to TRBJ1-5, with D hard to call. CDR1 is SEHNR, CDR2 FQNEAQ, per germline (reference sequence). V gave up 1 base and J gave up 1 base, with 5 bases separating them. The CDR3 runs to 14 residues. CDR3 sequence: CASSLERSNQPQHF. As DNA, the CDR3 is TGTGCCAGCAGCTTAGAGCGAAGCAATCAGCCCCAGCATTTT. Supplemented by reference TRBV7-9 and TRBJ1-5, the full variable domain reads DTGVSQNPRHKITKRGQNVTFRCDPISEHNRLYWYRQTLGQGPEFLTYFQNEAQLEKSRLLSDRFSAERPKGSFSTLEIQRTEQGDSAMYLCASSLERSNQPQHFGDGTRLSIL.

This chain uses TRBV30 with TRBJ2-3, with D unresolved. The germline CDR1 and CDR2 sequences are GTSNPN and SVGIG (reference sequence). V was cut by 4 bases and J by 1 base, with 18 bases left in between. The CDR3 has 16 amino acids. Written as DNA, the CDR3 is TGTGCCTGGAAAGGTGGTTTAGTAGGCGGCACAGATACGCAGTATTTT. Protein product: CAWKGGLVGGTDTQYF.

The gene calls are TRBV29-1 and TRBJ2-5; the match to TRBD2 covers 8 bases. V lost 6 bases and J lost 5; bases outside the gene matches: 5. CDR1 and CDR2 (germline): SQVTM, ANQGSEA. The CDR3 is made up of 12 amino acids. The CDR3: CSVGTRTETQYF. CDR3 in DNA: TGCAGCGTCGGGACTAGAACGGAGACCCAGTACTTC.

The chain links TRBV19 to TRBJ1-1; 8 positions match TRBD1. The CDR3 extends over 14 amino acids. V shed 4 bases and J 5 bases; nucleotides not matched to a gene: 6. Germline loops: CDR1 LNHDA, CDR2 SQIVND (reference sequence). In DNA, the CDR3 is TGTGCCAGTAGTAGAGACAGGGGAGGAACTGAAGCTTTCTTT. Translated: CASSRDRGGTEAFF.

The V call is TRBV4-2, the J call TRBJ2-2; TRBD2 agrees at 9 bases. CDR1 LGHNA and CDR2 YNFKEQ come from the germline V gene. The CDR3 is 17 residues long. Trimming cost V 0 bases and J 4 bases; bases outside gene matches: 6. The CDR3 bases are TGTGCCAGCAGCCAAGATTGGCTAGCGGGGACCACCGGGGAGCTGTTTTTT. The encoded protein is CASSQDWLAGTTGELFF.

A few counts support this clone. This chain's CDR3 is CASTSDRFYNEQFF. The CDR3 nucleotides are TGTGCCAGTACCTCGGACAGGTTCTACAATGAGCAGTTCTTC. V gene TRBV19 combines with J gene TRBJ2-1; 7 positions agree with TRBD1. The CDR3 spans 14 residues. Trimming took 7 bases from V and 3 from J; bases not matched to a gene: 6. CDR1 and CDR2 from the germline V gene are LNHDA and SQIVND (reference sequence). Variable domain in full (rest from reference TRBV19 and TRBJ2-1): DGGITQSPKYLFRKEGQNVTLSCEQNLNHDAMYWYRQDPGQGLRLIYYSQIVNDFQKGDIAEGYSVSREKKESFPLTVTSAQKNPTAFYLCASTSDRFYNEQFFGPGTRLTVL.

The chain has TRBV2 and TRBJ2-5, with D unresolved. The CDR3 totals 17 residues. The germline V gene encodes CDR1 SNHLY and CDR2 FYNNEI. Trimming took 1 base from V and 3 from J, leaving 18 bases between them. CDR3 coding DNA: TGTGCCAGCAGTGAAGTGAGTGGAATCGGTGGGGAAGAGACCCAGTACTTC. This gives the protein CASSEVSGIGGEETQYF.